The 15 T cell receptor beta chains below come from one sample, sequenced in a study of pediatric ulcerative colitis. TCRdb keeps only in-frame clones here, not all; method: immunoSEQ multiplex PCR. The sample has 59,000 or so clones, 77% seen once. The sample consisted of blood. These receptors all come from a boy aged 5-17 years with moderate ulcerative colitis.

The rearrangement uses TRBV4-2 and TRBJ2-5, with D possibly TRBD2 on 5 matching bases. This CDR3 region has 16 residues. V gave up 3 bases and J gave up 4 bases, with 18 bases separating them. Germline V gene data show CDR1 as LGHNA and CDR2 as YNFKEQ. The DNA for the CDR3 is TGTGCCAGCAGCCAGATACTTGACGGGAAGAGAGAGACCCAGTACTTC. Translated, it gives CASSQILDGKRETQYF.

The chain employs TRBV6-6 and TRBJ1-1, with a tentative D call TRBD1 (6 bases). The V gene's germline CDR1 is MNHNY and CDR2 SVGAGI (reference sequence). This CDR3 has 15 amino acids. V was clipped by 4 bases and J by 2 bases, with 14 bases between them. CDR3: CASSSNRAPNTEAFF. The CDR3 DNA reads TGTGCCAGCAGTTCCAACAGGGCACCAAACACTGAAGCTTTCTTT.

V gene TRBV6-1 combines with J gene TRBJ2-7; a possible D gene is TRBD1 (5 bases). The germline V gene has CDR1 MNHNS and CDR2 SASEGT. CDR3 length equals 12 residues. V was trimmed by 7 bases and J by 5 bases, leaving 12 bases between them. The CDR3 DNA follows: TGTGCCAGCATTCCAGGGTCGGACGAGCAGTACTTC. This gives the protein CASIPGSDEQYF.

The V and J genes are TRBV5-1 and TRBJ1-6; maybe TRBD1 (5 bases). Trimming cost V 0 bases and J 7 bases, with 14 bases left between them. The CDR3 loop spans 16 amino acids. CDR1 is SGHRS and CDR2 is YFSETQ in the germline V gene. The CDR3 DNA sequence: TGCGCCAGCAGCTTGGCCGTTGTCGGGGCGAATTCACCCCTCCACTTT. Its protein product is CASSLAVVGANSPLHF. Looking up the rest from reference TRBV5-1 and TRBJ1-6 gives the full variable domain: KAGVTQTPRYLIKTRGQQVTLSCSPISGHRSVSWYQQTPGQGLQFLFEYFSETQRNKGNFPGRFSGRQFSNSRSEMNVSTLELGDSALYLCASSLAVVGANSPLHFGNGTRLTVT.

The chain combines TRBV5-1 with TRBJ1-2; 10 positions agree with TRBD1. Losses at the gene ends were 3 bases for V and 1 base for J; bases not matched to a gene: 12. This CDR3 spans 18 amino acids. Germline V gene lookup returns CDR1 SGHRS and CDR2 YFSETQ. The CDR3 region has the DNA TGCGCCAGCAGCTGGGGGACAGGGGCCGACCTTCGTAACTATGGCTACACCTTC. Translating it yields CASSWGTGADLRNYGYTF.

The chain joins TRBV4-1 to TRBJ2-5; TRBD2 matches at 7 bases. This CDR3 region has 16 residues. In germline, CDR1 is MGHRA, CDR2 YSYEKL. J was trimmed by 0 bases and V by 1 base; bases with no gene match: 5. CDR3 residues: CASSQGGTNYQETQYF. CDR3 in DNA: TGCGCCAGCAGCCAAGGCGGGACTAACTACCAAGAGACCCAGTACTTC.

V and J are TRBV6-5 and TRBJ1-6; 7 bases align to TRBD1. V was pared by 6 bases and J by 6 bases, with 5 bases of the junction left unmatched. CDR1 MNHEY and CDR2 SVGAGI come from the germline V gene. CDR3 length: 14 amino acids. The CDR3 DNA reads as TGTGCCAGCAGCCTGACAGGGTCTAATTCACCCCTCCACTTT. This gives the protein CASSLTGSNSPLHF.

This chain connects TRBV18 to TRBJ2-5; TRBD2 matches 8 bases. The CDR3 runs to 18 residues. Trimming removed 2 bases from V and 1 base from J; junction bases left unmatched: 12. The germline V gene encodes CDR1 KGHSH and CDR2 LQKENI. CDR3 residues: CASSPSVSSGSLQETQYF. In DNA, the CDR3 is TGTGCCAGCTCACCATCGGTTTCGAGCGGGAGCCTCCAAGAGACCCAGTACTTC.

The sample holds one count of this clone. This chain connects TRBV11-1 to TRBJ1-2; D possibly corresponds to TRBD1 (6 bases). CDR3 length: 14 residues. Trimming shortened V by 8 bases and J by 3 bases, and 16 bases separated the two germline ends. Germline CDR1 SGHAT, CDR2 FQDESV (reference sequence). CDR3 region: CASRRDTLYYGYTF. In nucleotides, the CDR3 is TGTGCCAGCCGGCGGGACACCCTATACTATGGCTACACCTTC.

This sequence joins TRBV6-4 and TRBJ2-1, with 10 bases that match TRBD2. The germline CDR1 and CDR2 sequences are MRHNA and SNTAGT. The CDR3 contains 16 residues. V shed 4 bases and J 0 bases; nucleotides not matched to a gene: 3. CDR3 in DNA: TGTGCCAGCAGTGGGCTAGCGGGAGCCTCCTACAATGAGCAGTTCTTC. It codes for CASSGLAGASYNEQFF.

The chain uses TRBV4-1 and TRBJ2-4; D not certain. V was clipped by 2 bases and J by 6 bases, with 14 bases between them. The CDR3 is made up of 15 amino acids. The germline CDR1 and CDR2 sequences are MGHRA and YSYEKL. The CDR3 coding sequence is TGCGCCAGCAGCCAATCCGGGTCTCGCGGAAACATTCAGTACTTC. This encodes CASSQSGSRGNIQYF.

The chain combines TRBV9 with TRBJ1-2; a possible D gene is TRBD1 (5 bases). CDR3 length: 15 residues. Germline CDR1 SGDLS, CDR2 YYNGEE. The V end was cut by 4 bases, the J end by 3 bases, with 16 bases between. The DNA of the CDR3 is TGTGCCAGCAGCTTTCAGGGAAGGGGCGACTATGGCTACACCTTC. It yields the protein CASSFQGRGDYGYTF.

The rearrangement uses TRBV19 and TRBJ2-2; D remains ambiguous. CDR3 length: 14 amino acids. Trimming pared 3 bases from V and 4 bases from J, leaving 9 bases between. Germline assignment: CDR1 LNHDA and CDR2 SQIVND (reference sequence). CDR3 sequence (DNA): TGTGCCAGTAGTATCCGACACAGCACCGGGGAGCTGTTTTTT. This gives the protein CASSIRHSTGELFF. The full variable domain, rest sourced from reference TRBV19 and TRBJ2-2, is DGGITQSPKYLFRKEGQNVTLSCEQNLNHDAMYWYRQDPGQGLRLIYYSQIVNDFQKGDIAEGYSVSREKKESFPLTVTSAQKNPTAFYLCASSIRHSTGELFFGEGSRLTVL.

The chain combines TRBV21-1 with TRBJ1-6. TRBV21-1 is assigned pseudogene status. CDR3 length: 19 amino acids. CDR3 sequence: CASSKCGRDVQPDNSPLHF. The CDR3, as DNA: TGTGCCAGCAGCAAATGTGGCCGGGACGTCCAACCCGATAATTCACCCCTCCACTTT.

The chain employs TRBV6-5 and TRBJ1-2; D not certain. The V gene's germline CDR1 is MNHEY and CDR2 SVGAGI. V shed 0 bases and J shed 6 bases, with 17 bases lying between them. The CDR3 sequence is 16 residues long. This CDR3 is CASSYSISLGSDGYTF. The CDR3 nucleotides are TGTGCCAGCAGTTACTCGATTTCTTTAGGGAGTGATGGCTACACCTTC.